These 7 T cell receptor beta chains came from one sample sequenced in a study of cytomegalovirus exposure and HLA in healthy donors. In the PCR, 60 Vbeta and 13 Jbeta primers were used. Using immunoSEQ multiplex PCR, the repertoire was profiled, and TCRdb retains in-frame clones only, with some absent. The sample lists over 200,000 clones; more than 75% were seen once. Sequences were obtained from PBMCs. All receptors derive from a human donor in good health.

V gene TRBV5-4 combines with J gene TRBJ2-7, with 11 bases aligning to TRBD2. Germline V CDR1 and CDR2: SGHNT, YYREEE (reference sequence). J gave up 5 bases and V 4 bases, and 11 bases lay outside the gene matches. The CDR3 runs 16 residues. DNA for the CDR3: TGTGCCAGCAGCCATCCTAGACTAGCGGGGAGTGACGAGCAGTACTTC. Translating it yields CASSHPRLAGSDEQYF.

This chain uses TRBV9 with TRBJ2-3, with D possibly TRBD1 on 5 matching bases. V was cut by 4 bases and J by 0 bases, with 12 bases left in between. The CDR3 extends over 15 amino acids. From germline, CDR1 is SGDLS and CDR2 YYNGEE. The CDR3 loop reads CASSYGHKSTDTQYF. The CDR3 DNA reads TGTGCCAGCAGCTACGGACACAAAAGCACAGATACGCAGTATTTT.

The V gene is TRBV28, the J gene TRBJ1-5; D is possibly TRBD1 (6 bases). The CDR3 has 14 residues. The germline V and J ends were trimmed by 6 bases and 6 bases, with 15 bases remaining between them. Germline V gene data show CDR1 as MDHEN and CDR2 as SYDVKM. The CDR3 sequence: CASRPTGFGQPQHF. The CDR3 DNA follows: TGTGCCAGCAGGCCTACAGGGTTCGGTCAGCCCCAGCATTTT.

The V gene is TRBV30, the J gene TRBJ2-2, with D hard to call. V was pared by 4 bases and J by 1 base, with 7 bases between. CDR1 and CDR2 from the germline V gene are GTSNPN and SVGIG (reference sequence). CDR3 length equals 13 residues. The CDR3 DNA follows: TGTGCCTGGAATTTAGTGAACACCGGGGAGCTGTTTTTT. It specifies CAWNLVNTGELFF.

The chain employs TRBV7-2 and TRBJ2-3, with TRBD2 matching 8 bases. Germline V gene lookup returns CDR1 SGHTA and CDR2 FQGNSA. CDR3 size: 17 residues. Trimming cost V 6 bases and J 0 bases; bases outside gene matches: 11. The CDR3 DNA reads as TGTGCCAGCAGTCTTCCCATAACTAGCGGTAGCACAGATACGCAGTATTTT. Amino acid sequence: CASSLPITSGSTDTQYF.

CDR3: CASSLVPGLDSYEQYF. For the CDR3, the DNA is TGTGCCAGCAGCTTAGTACCGGGACTAGACTCCTACGAGCAGTACTTC. The genes are TRBV7-8 and TRBJ2-7; 8 bases agree with TRBD2. With 1 base clipped from V and 0 bases from J, the junction kept 5 bases outside the gene matches. CDR3 size: 16 residues. Germline CDR1 is SGHVS and CDR2 is FQNEAQ.

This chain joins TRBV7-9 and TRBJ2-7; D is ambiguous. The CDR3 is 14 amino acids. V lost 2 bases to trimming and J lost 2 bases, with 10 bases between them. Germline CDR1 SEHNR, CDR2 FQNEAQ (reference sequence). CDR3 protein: CASSLPGPTYEQYF. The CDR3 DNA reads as TGTGCCAGCAGCTTACCAGGTCCGACCTACGAGCAGTACTTC.